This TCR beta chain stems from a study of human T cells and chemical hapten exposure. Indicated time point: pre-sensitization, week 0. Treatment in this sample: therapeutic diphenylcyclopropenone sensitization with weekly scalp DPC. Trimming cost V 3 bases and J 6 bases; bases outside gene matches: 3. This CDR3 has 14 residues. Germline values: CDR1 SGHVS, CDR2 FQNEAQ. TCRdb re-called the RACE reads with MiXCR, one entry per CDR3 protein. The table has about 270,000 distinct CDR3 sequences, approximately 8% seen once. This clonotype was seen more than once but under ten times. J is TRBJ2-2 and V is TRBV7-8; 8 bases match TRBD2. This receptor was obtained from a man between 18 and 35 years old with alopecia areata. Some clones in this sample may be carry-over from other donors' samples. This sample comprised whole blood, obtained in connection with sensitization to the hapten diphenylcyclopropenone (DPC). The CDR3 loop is CASSLRGAAGELFF. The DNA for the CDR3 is TGTGCCAGCAGCTTGCGGGGGGCCGCCGGGGAGCTGTTTTTT.